This TCR beta chain was retrieved from a study of blood T cell repertoires in COVID-19 (dated by TCRdb to 2018 to 2021). In terms of the full investigation: Samples from collaborators originated in the United States, Italy and Spain and spanned both the acute and convalescent phases of COVID-19. The samples were drawn from the first 160 participants of the ongoing ImmuneRACE study and from some 1,300 subjects provided by 6 global collaborators. The sample metadata nearly always contained a de-identified subject ID, COVID-19 status, age in years and sex. The material from the prospective study consisted of cDNA or gDNA derived from T cells, B-cell-depleted T cells, or PBMCs. Subjects who had been exposed to COVID-19, were actively infected with it, or had recovered from it provided the deeply sampled blood TCRbeta repertoires that made up the dataset. Where available, HLA class I and class II types were taken from metadata supplied by the sample provider and were not determined by assay-based typing. The repertoires were released in a freely available public database meant as a resource for research on the immune response to SARS-CoV-2. What the research found in general, with its limitations: The amount of clinical and demographic metadata varied by source and participant and was provided uncurated.

Sequences LGHDT (CDR1) and YNNKEL (CDR2) are obtained from the germline V gene (reference sequence). The CDR3 covers 17 residues, taking in both the cysteine and the phenylalanine. CDR3 DNA is the only sequence kept; it has 51 bases, read in frame from the first base. The germline V and J ends show losses of 4 bases and 5 bases respectively, and no gene match explains 14 bases of the junction. This clone was seen a handful of times. Its antigen is currently not known. No base quality information exists; no much larger clone differs at one position. Collaborating institutions collected whole blood in K2EDTA tubes following their own protocols. For TCRbeta analysis, collaborators shipped samples as frozen whole blood, isolated PBMCs, or DNA extracted from either of those sample types. TCRbeta CDR3 regions were amplified from genomic DNA by means of the immunoSEQ Assay, a bias-controlled multiplex PCR. Concerning the study's data processing: The number of nucleated cells in each sample was estimated by amplification of reference gene primers within the assay. To quantify the absolute abundance of each unique TCRbeta CDR3 rearrangement, sequence reads were collapsed and filtered. Productive Simpson clonality was computed per sample as the square root of Simpson's diversity index over productive rearrangements. TCRdb re-hosts the immuneACCESS table, in-frame sequences only. Its copies lack some clones; in the studies checked, an unresolved V gene accounts for under half of them, and the cause for the rest is not known. V, J and clone size were drawn from that table, and D and trimming were deduced from the DNA. The sample profile shows approximately 50,000 clones; approximately 89% of them were found once. The ten largest clones take up roughly 16% of the sample.

The source is a human donor in a cohort sampled during active COVID-19. The chain employs TRBV3-1 (or the pseudogene TRBV3-2) and TRBJ2-1, with 7 central nucleotides matching TRBD2. Sequencing was performed on peripheral blood. The CDR3 corresponds to CASSLQVGGSSDNEQFF. The bases are TGTGCCAGCAGCCTTCAGGTGGGCGGGAGCTCAGACAATGAGCAGTTCTTC.